This T cell receptor beta chain is drawn from a study of T cells in Graves' hyperthyroidism and ophthalmopathy. Study conclusions and caveats: The blood repertoire included most of the expanded thyroid clonotypes above 0.001.

Lactation, pregnancy, other autoimmune disease or uncontrolled infection led to exclusion of patients. Clinical symptoms, serum thyroxine and TRAb, thyroid ultrasound and orbital computed tomography were used for the diagnoses. This clonotype was counted many times. Antigen: not known. Researchers amplified the TCR beta CDR3 regions from RNA transcripts. With the HTBI primer set, the TCR CDR3 went through a first round of RT-PCR. TCRdb passed the multiplex PCR reads through MiXCR, listing each CDR3 protein once. This sample has under 550,000 distinct CDR3 sequences, with just under 20% found just once. Trimming left V 5 bases short and J 7 bases short, with 20 bases between. The CDR3 runs 15 residues. CDR1 is MDHEN and CDR2 is SYDVKM in the germline V gene.

The sample consisted of blood. The clonotype comes from a man aged 35-49 years with Graves' ophthalmopathy. The rearrangement links TRBV28 to TRBJ2-5; TRBD1 is a possible D gene (5 bases). The CDR3 loop reads CASSLLSGAAPTQYF. CDR3 DNA: TGTGCCAGCAGTCTGCTCTCTGGGGCGGCGCCGACCCAGTACTTC.